The rows below give T cell receptor beta chains drawn from one sample of a study of T-cell memory formation after mild COVID-19. Each CDR3 protein gets one entry after TCRdb re-called the 5' RACE reads with MiXCR. The data show 200,000 to 250,000 distinct CDR3 sequences, roughly a tenth seen once. Sequencing was carried out using PBMCs or a T cell subset sorted from them (not recorded which). The receptors were gathered from a man aged 18 to 30 who had mild COVID-19 (a few samples of this study predate the infection). Cell type and time point are not known. The CDR3 runs from the conserved cysteine through the conserved F or W. A D gene is named only where the DNA matches it firmly. Only some rows state a clone size, as once, few, many or a class for expanded clones.

D,V,J,size,DNA,CDR3
.,TRBV6-7,TRBJ1-2,.,TGTGCCAGCAGTTACCACCCGGCCGAACCCTATGGCTACACCTTC,CASSYHPAEPYGYTF
TRBD2,TRBV18,TRBJ2-1,.,TGTGCCAGCTCACCACAACTAGCGGGGACCTACAATGAGCAGTTCTTC,CASSPQLAGTYNEQFF
TRBD2,TRBV23-1,TRBJ2-1,.,TGCGCCAGCAGTCAACGAAGAGCGGGGGGGCCCATCGATGAGCAGTTCTTC,CASSQRRAGGPIDEQFF
TRBD2,TRBV20-1,TRBJ2-1,few,TGCAGTGCTAGTACGGGGGGGCTTGACTATGAGCAGTTCTTC,CSASTGGLDYEQFF
.,TRBV7-9,TRBJ2-1,few,TGTGCCAGCCGCCGGGATGGAGAACTCACGCAGTTCTTC,CASRRDGELTQFF
.,TRBV7-2,TRBJ2-1,few,TGTGCCAGCAGCCCCCCTTGGACTCTGGCTGAGCAGTTCTTC,CASSPPWTLAEQFF
TRBD1,TRBV12-3/TRBV12-4,TRBJ1-5,many,TGTGCCAGCAAGTTTGAGGGACAGGGACGCAATCAGCCCCAGCATTTT,CASKFEGQGRNQPQHF
.,TRBV7-9,TRBJ2-5,few,TGTGCCAGCAGCTTAAGGGCAGTTCAAGAGACCCAGTACTTC,CASSLRAVQETQYF
.,TRBV4-1,TRBJ2-4,many,TGCGCCAGCAGCCAGAGGGGTTGGGGGGTCAGCGAAAACATTCAGTACTTC,CASSQRGWGVSENIQYF
.,TRBV28,TRBJ1-3,few,TGTGCCAGCAGTTTACAGTCTGGAAACACCATATATTTT,CASSLQSGNTIYF
.,TRBV5-6,TRBJ2-2,many,TGTGCCAGCAGCTGGGGGTCGGCGGGGACCACCGGGGAGCTGTTTTTT,CASSWGSAGTTGELFF
.,TRBV4-1,TRBJ2-2,few,TGCGCCAGCAGCCGAATCGTGCGGACCGGGGAGCTGTTTTTT,CASSRIVRTGELFF
.,TRBV7-2,TRBJ2-3,few,TGTGCCAGCAGCTTAGAAGAGGCCAAAACAGTGACAGATACGCAGTATTTT,CASSLEEAKTVTDTQYF
.,TRBV4-3,TRBJ2-7,few,TGCGCCAGCAGCCAACGGCCAGGGAGGACCTACGAGCAGTACTTC,CASSQRPGRTYEQYF
.,TRBV20-1,TRBJ1-1,.,TGCAGTGCTAAAGTACGGGGGTTCGGGATGAACACTGAAGCTTTCTTT,CSAKVRGFGMNTEAFF
TRBD1,TRBV9,TRBJ2-2,few,TGTGCCAGCAGCGTAGGGGGACAGGGGTCCGGGGAGCTGTTTTTT,CASSVGGQGSGELFF
.,TRBV5-1,TRBJ2-5,.,TGCGCCAGCAGACCGGACGGCAGTGGGGAGACCCAGTACTTC,CASRPDGSGETQYF
.,TRBV30,TRBJ1-2,.,TGTGCCTGGACGGTACACCCCTTC,CAWTVHPF
.,TRBV7-2,TRBJ2-5,many,TGTGCCAGCAGCCGCCAAGAGACCCAGTACTTC,CASSRQETQYF
TRBD2,TRBV20-1,TRBJ2-1,.,TGCAGTGCTCCGGGACTAGCGGGGAATGAGCAGTTCTTC,CSAPGLAGNEQFF
.,TRBV27,TRBJ1-1,few,TGTGCCAGCAGTCCCTATTGGGGACCTACGAACACTGAAGCTTTCTTT,CASSPYWGPTNTEAFF
TRBD2,TRBV20-1,TRBJ2-1,few,TGCAGTGTCCAGACTAGCGGGCATTACTCCTACAATGAGCAGTTCTTC,CSVQTSGHYSYNEQFF
TRBD1,TRBV12-3/TRBV12-4,TRBJ2-2,many,TGTGCCAGCAGTTTAGGGGGACAGGAGAACACCGGGGAGCTGTTTTTT,CASSLGGQENTGELFF